Sequencing of this T cell receptor (beta chain) was carried out in a study of blood T cells in healthy people across ages. Study details: Template switching caught about one barcoded beta molecule for each two T cells. Overall study results and limits: Age advanced and TCR beta diversity per million T cells fell, roughly linearly. It was held that the diversity estimates obtained from one million T cells were underestimates.

Turning to this clonotype: Its antigen remains unidentified.

The second PCR ran 7 to 11 cycles with a sample-barcoded 5' primer and J-beta primers. In TCRdb, the 5' RACE reads were re-called with MiXCR into one record per CDR3 protein. The sample lists 2 million or so distinct CDR3 sequences; about 49% were seen once. The CDR3 covers 14 residues. CDR1 is MDHEN and CDR2 is SYDVKM in the germline V gene. The ends lost 10 bases at V and 2 bases at J; junction bases unmatched: 11. The clonotype originates from a woman aged 35 to 49 in good health. This chain joins TRBV28 and TRBJ2-7; 7 nucleotides line up with TRBD2. What was sequenced was blood. DNA for the CDR3: TGTGCCACCGGGTATTTGACTAGCACCTACGAGCAGTACTTC. Translation: CATGYLTSTYEQYF.